The clone carrying this T cell receptor beta chain was detected ten times or more. Hyperthyroidism was considered stable when no ophthalmopathy appeared within 18 months of follow-up. Pregnant or lactating patients and those with other autoimmune diseases or uncontrolled infections were excluded. Diagnostic conclusions were grounded in clinical symptoms, serum thyroxine, TRAb, thyroid ultrasound and orbital computed tomography. Germline lookup yields CDR1 SNHLY and CDR2 FYNNEI. Trimming cost V 6 bases and J 2 bases; bases outside gene matches: 4. The CDR3 is made up of 15 amino acids. TCR beta CDR3 amplification used RNA transcripts. HTBI primers served in a first-round RT-PCR, which a second-round multiplex PCR followed. TCRdb reprocessed the multiplex PCR reads via MiXCR and lists one record per CDR3 protein. The table records hundreds of thousands of distinct CDR3 sequences, about 20% of them present only once.

This record belongs to a study of Graves' ophthalmopathy and Graves' hyperthyroidism. This TCR derives from a woman aged 18-30 years with stable Graves' hyperthyroidism. Some clones in this sample may be carry-over from other donors' samples. Material for sequencing was peripheral blood. The V and J genes are TRBV2 and TRBJ1-5; 10 nucleotides match TRBD1. This CDR3 reads CASSRDRGGNQPQHF. The DNA of the CDR3 is TGTGCCAGCAGCCGGGACAGGGGAGGCAATCAGCCCCAGCATTTT.